One and the same sample provided the 32 T cell receptor beta chains below, sequenced in a study of blood T cell repertoires in COVID-19. Sequencing used immunoSEQ multiplex PCR; TCRdb keeps in-frame clones, though not all of them. The sample consists of around 130,000 clones, 85% to 90% of them appearing once. Sequenced input: peripheral blood. All receptors derive from a woman between 50 and 59 years old with acute or convalescent COVID-19.

The gene calls are TRBV21-1 and TRBJ2-5; TRBD2, the table's D call, was not compared with the DNA. TRBV21-1 is reported as a pseudogene. This CDR3 comprises 17 residues. The CDR3 protein is CASKRWFYFRFQETQYF. The CDR3, as DNA: TGTGCCAGCAAGAGGTGGTTTTATTTTAGATTCCAAGAGACCCAGTACTTC.

The chain is built from TRBV10-3 and TRBJ2-2, with 8 bases identical to TRBD1. This CDR3 has 14 amino acids. Looked up from germline, CDR1 is ENHRY and CDR2 is SYGVKD. Germline trimming cut 6 bases from V and 1 base from J; bases unmatched to any gene: 1. The CDR3 bases are TGTGCCATCAGGGACAGGGAGAACACCGGGGAGCTGTTTTTT. Amino acid sequence: CAIRDRENTGELFF.

This clone was seen once. The chain uses TRBV25-1 and TRBJ1-6; D is unclear. The germline V and J ends were trimmed by 7 bases and 12 bases, with 13 bases remaining between them. The germline V gene has CDR1 MGHDK and CDR2 SYGVNS. The CDR3 sequence is 12 residues long. Here the CDR3 DNA reads TGTGCCAGCACCCCGACTGGGAGACCCCTCCACTTT. Translating gives CASTPTGRPLHF.

This chain uses TRBV9 with TRBJ1-5, with a possible D match to TRBD1 (6 bases). This CDR3 has 14 amino acids. V was shortened by 0 bases and J by 9 bases, with 13 bases between the two germline ends. CDR1 SGDLS and CDR2 YYNGEE come from the germline V gene. The CDR3 DNA is TGTGCCAGCAGCGTAGCAGGAATAGGGGGGCCCCAGCATTTT. It codes for CASSVAGIGGPQHF.

V and J are TRBV27 and TRBJ2-1; no firm D call. Deletions cut 5 bases from V and 5 bases from J, with 7 bases between. The CDR3 runs to 12 residues. CDR1 and CDR2 from the germline V gene are MNHEY and SMNVEV (reference sequence). The CDR3 loop is CASSLYNNEQFF. As DNA, the CDR3 is TGTGCCAGCAGTCTCTATAACAATGAGCAGTTCTTC.

The chain couples TRBV12-3 or TRBV12-4 to TRBJ1-5; unclear D gene. CDR3 length: 12 residues. The germline V and J ends were trimmed by 3 bases and 13 bases, with 13 bases remaining between them. The CDR3 DNA reads as TGTGCCAGCAGTTTTTCAGTGGGCAGGCAGCATTTT. Translated: CASSFSVGRQHF.

The chain links TRBV2 to TRBJ1-5, with D possibly being TRBD1 (6 bases). Germline lookup yields CDR1 SNHLY and CDR2 FYNNEI. This CDR3 region has 18 residues. V was shortened by 3 bases and J by 0 bases, with 18 bases between the two germline ends. CDR3 loop: CASSENAAGQYSNQPQHF. The CDR3 DNA follows: TGTGCCAGCAGTGAGAACGCGGCCGGACAGTATAGCAATCAGCCCCAGCATTTT. Using reference TRBV2 and TRBJ1-5 for the parts outside the CDR3, the full variable domain is EPEVTQTPSHQVTQMGQEVILRCVPISNHLYFYWYRQILGQKVEFLVSFYNNEISEKSEIFDDQFSVERPDGSNFTLKIRSTKLEDSAMYFCASSENAAGQYSNQPQHFGDGTRLSIL.

This clone occurred once. The J gene is TRBJ1-4, the V gene TRBV27, with 7 positions matching TRBD1. The CDR3 has 16 amino acids. Germline CDR1 and CDR2: MNHEY and SMNVEV (reference sequence). V lost 0 bases, J lost 8 bases, and 9 bases stayed unmatched. The DNA of the CDR3 is TGTGCCAGCAGTTTATCGGCGGGACAGAGGTACGAAAAACTGTTTTTT. Its translation: CASSLSAGQRYEKLFF.

This clone was seen more than once but under ten times. The genes are TRBV5-1 and TRBJ2-7; TRBD2 might be the D (5 bases). The CDR3 covers 13 residues. The germline CDR1 and CDR2 sequences are SGHRS and YFSETQ. V lost 1 base and J lost 4, with 9 bases in between. CDR3 region: CASSLYGEYEQYF. The CDR3 coding sequence is TGCGCCAGCAGCTTGTACGGGGAATACGAGCAGTACTTC.

The gene calls are TRBV30 and TRBJ1-6, with D uncertain. V was pared by 7 bases and J by 7 bases, with 11 bases between. Germline V gene data show CDR1 as GTSNPN and CDR2 as SVGIG (reference sequence). The CDR3 spans 12 residues. CDR3 sequence (DNA): TGTGCCTCGCGACATTTGAATTCACCCCTCCACTTT. This sequence encodes CASRHLNSPLHF.

The chain joins TRBV6-2 or TRBV6-3 to TRBJ1-2; D is unclear. V was pared by 5 bases and J by 0 bases, with 16 bases between. CDR3 length equals 16 residues. Germline V CDR1 and CDR2: MNHEY, SVGEGT. CDR3 sequence reads: CASSPSRELSNYGYTF. CDR3 nucleotides: TGTGCCAGCAGTCCCTCACGGGAACTTTCTAACTATGGCTACACCTTC.

This clone was detected only a few times. This chain connects TRBV5-4 to TRBJ1-2; no firm D call. The CDR3 covers 13 residues. The V and J ends lost 0 bases and 2 bases respectively, with 5 bases between them. CDR1 and CDR2 from the germline V gene are SGHNT and YYREEE (reference sequence). The CDR3 region has the DNA TGTGCCAGCAGCTTGGCACAGAACTATGGCTACACCTTC. Translated, it gives CASSLAQNYGYTF.

The chain carries TRBV7-3 and TRBJ2-3; 9 bases agree with TRBD2. The germline CDR1 and CDR2 sequences are SGHTA and FQGTGA. The trim removed 2 bases at V and 2 bases at J, leaving 2 bases unmatched. The CDR3 has 15 residues. Here the CDR3 DNA reads TGTGCCAGCAGCTTAGAGGGACTAGCCACAGATACGCAGTATTTT. This codes for CASSLEGLATDTQYF.

This chain joins TRBV5-5 and TRBJ1-4, with 9 bases identical to TRBD1. J was trimmed by 4 bases and V by 4 bases; bases with no gene match: 14. The germline gives CDR1 SGHKS, CDR2 YYEKEE (reference sequence). The length of the CDR3 is 18 residues. CDR3 in amino acids: CASSTGQGRGAVNEKLFF. The CDR3 DNA reads as TGTGCCAGCAGCACCGGACAGGGGAGGGGAGCGGTTAATGAAAAACTGTTTTTT.

This sequence joins TRBV5-1 and TRBJ2-2, with D maybe TRBD2 (5 bases). Germline CDR1 and CDR2: SGHRS and YFSETQ. The length of the CDR3 is 15 residues. V lost 6 bases, J lost 4 bases, and 16 bases lay in between. The CDR3, as DNA: TGCGCCAGCACCCAATTGAAGGCGGGCACCGGGGAGCTGTTTTTT. This gives the protein CASTQLKAGTGELFF.

V usage is TRBV2 and J usage is TRBJ2-2; TRBD2 aligns across 10 bases. CDR3 length equals 15 residues. V shed 6 bases, J shed 3 bases, and the junction held 4 bases outside the gene matches. The germline V gene encodes CDR1 SNHLY and CDR2 FYNNEI. DNA for the CDR3: TGTGCCAGCAGCGCACTAGCGGGACACACCGGGGAGCTGTTTTTT. Residues: CASSALAGHTGELFF.

In DNA form, the CDR3 reads TGTGCCAGCAGCTACGGGACAGTGGGTGGCTACACCTTC. Its protein is CASSYGTVGGYTF. The chain combines TRBV9 with TRBJ1-2, with 7 nucleotides matching TRBD1. Trimming at V came to 4 bases and at J to 7 bases, leaving 7 bases not matched to a gene. The germline CDR1 and CDR2 sequences are SGDLS and YYNGEE. This CDR3 region has 13 residues.

This clone was seen a few times. The rearrangement uses TRBV13 and TRBJ2-7; tentative D call: TRBD2 (5 bases). Trimming removed 3 bases from V and 3 bases from J, with 9 bases in between. The CDR3 covers 13 residues. CDR1 is PRHDT and CDR2 is FYEKMQ in the germline V gene (reference sequence). This CDR3 is CASSLRAIYEQYF. The CDR3 coding sequence is TGTGCCAGCAGCTTGAGGGCTATCTACGAGCAGTACTTC.

The CDR3 coding sequence is TGTGCCAGCAGTACTGGGGGGAGTCCAAGCACAGATACGCAGTATTTT. It specifies CASSTGGSPSTDTQYF. The chain joins TRBV7-3 to TRBJ2-3, with TRBD2 as a possible D gene (6 bases). Germline-derived CDR1 and CDR2 are SGHTA and FQGTGA. V gave up 6 bases and J gave up 0 bases, with 16 bases separating them. This CDR3 contains 16 residues.

This clone has just one count. The rearrangement joins TRBV7-2 to TRBJ2-5; D perhaps matches TRBD2 (5 bases). The CDR3 extends over 13 amino acids. Trimming removed 4 bases from V and 3 bases from J, with 9 bases in between. Germline CDR1 SGHTA, CDR2 FQGNSA. In DNA, the CDR3 is TGTGCCAGCAGCTATTCGCGGGAAGAGACCCAGTACTTC. It codes for CASSYSREETQYF.

The chain recombines TRBV30 with TRBJ2-1; no firm D call. CDR1 and CDR2 (germline): GTSNPN, SVGIG (reference sequence). Deletions cut 7 bases from V and 0 bases from J, with 10 bases between. This CDR3 region has 13 residues. This chain's CDR3 is CASEYSSYNEQFF. Here the CDR3 DNA reads TGTGCCTCCGAGTATAGCTCCTACAATGAGCAGTTCTTC.

This chain links TRBV27 with TRBJ1-1; the D gene is possibly TRBD1 (5 bases). This CDR3 has 17 amino acids. Trimming pared 5 bases from V and 3 bases from J, leaving 22 bases between. Germline CDR1 MNHEY, CDR2 SMNVEV (reference sequence). The CDR3 nucleotides are TGTGCCAGCAGTCCAAACCCCCGGGGTTGGGGGGACACTGAAGCTTTCTTT. Its translation is CASSPNPRGWGDTEAFF.

This clone was seen more than once but under ten times. The chain carries TRBV3-1 (or the pseudogene TRBV3-2) and TRBJ1-6; 9 nucleotides line up with TRBD1. V trimming: 3 bases; J trimming: 10 bases; junction bases outside the gene matches: 4. The germline CDR1 and CDR2 sequences are LGHDT and YNNKEL (reference sequence). This CDR3 has 14 residues. CDR3 in DNA: TGTGCCAGCAGCCACGCGACAGGGGGGTCACCCCTCCACTTT. It specifies CASSHATGGSPLHF.

The chain has TRBV5-5 and TRBJ1-1, with TRBD1 identical over 8 bases. CDR1 SGHKS and CDR2 YYEKEE come from the germline V gene (reference sequence). V shed 4 bases, J shed 3 bases, and the junction held 2 bases outside the gene matches. CDR3 length: 13 amino acids. The CDR3 nucleotides read TGTGCCAGCAGCGTACAGGGGGACACTGAAGCTTTCTTT. Its translation is CASSVQGDTEAFF.

The chain has TRBV5-4 and TRBJ2-1; tentatively, D is TRBD2 (5 bases). This CDR3 comprises 13 residues. In germline, CDR1 is SGHNT, CDR2 YYREEE (reference sequence). V lost 0 bases and J lost 14, with 15 bases in between. CDR3 nucleotide sequence: TGTGCCAGCAGCTTGGGGCGGCTAGCCGGGGAGTTCTTC. It codes for CASSLGRLAGEFF. The full variable domain, with the rest looked up from reference TRBV5-4 and TRBJ2-1, is ETGVTQSPTHLIKTRGQQVTLRCSSQSGHNTVSWYQQALGQGPQFIFQYYREEENGRGNFPPRFSGLQFPNYSSELNVNALELDDSALYLCASSLGRLAGEFFGPGTRLTVL.

This rearrangement joins TRBV27 to TRBJ2-7; possible D gene TRBD2, 5 bases. The CDR3 is 14 residues long. V shed 4 bases and J shed 2 bases, with 12 bases lying between them. Germline-derived CDR1 and CDR2 are MNHEY and SMNVEV (reference sequence). CDR3 DNA sequence: TGTGCCAGCAGTTGGGCGGGCAGAACCTACGAGCAGTACTTC. It specifies CASSWAGRTYEQYF.

The count of this clone is one. The CDR3 reads CASSSQAGGYEQYF. The CDR3 DNA follows: TGTGCCAGCAGTTCGCAAGCGGGAGGATACGAGCAGTACTTC. This chain joins TRBV27 and TRBJ2-7; 9 bases fit TRBD2. Trimming removed 4 bases from V and 4 bases from J; junction bases left unmatched: 5. Germline lookup yields CDR1 MNHEY and CDR2 SMNVEV (reference sequence). This CDR3 spans 14 amino acids.

Here the CDR3 reads CASSLGSGSYGYTF. The CDR3 DNA is TGTGCCAGCAGCTTAGGATCAGGGTCCTATGGCTACACCTTC. The chain recombines TRBV5-4 with TRBJ1-2; D may be TRBD1 (5 bases). The CDR3 length is 14 residues. V was shortened by 2 bases and J by 4 bases, with 12 bases between the two germline ends. CDR1 is SGHNT, CDR2 YYREEE, per germline (reference sequence).

The chain uses TRBV6-2 or TRBV6-3 and TRBJ1-2; 8 bases map to TRBD1. This CDR3 contains 13 residues. Germline V gives CDR1 MNHEY, CDR2 SVGEGT. The V gene end was trimmed by 5 bases and the J gene end by 7 bases; junction bases not matched to a gene: 6. The CDR3 is CASSLGTGGGYTF. CDR3 DNA sequence: TGTGCCAGCAGTCTAGGGACAGGAGGTGGCTACACCTTC.

The chain links TRBV2 to TRBJ2-5; 8 positions match TRBD2. Germline values: CDR1 SNHLY, CDR2 FYNNEI. This CDR3 is built from 15 residues. Trimming removed 4 bases from V and 1 base from J; junction bases left unmatched: 5. DNA for the CDR3: TGTGCCAGCAGTGGGAATCGGGGGGGCCAAGAGACCCAGTACTTC. Translation: CASSGNRGGQETQYF.

About this clone: The same CDR3 can be traced to other DNA sequences in this sample. The rearrangement uses TRBV20-1 and TRBJ1-2; no clear D. V lost 0 bases and J lost 7, with 3 bases in between. CDR3 length: 10 amino acids. Germline CDR1 reads DFQATT; CDR2 reads SNEGSKA (reference sequence). CDR3 region: CSARDSGYTF. Here the CDR3 DNA reads TGCAGTGCTAGAGATAGTGGCTACACCTTC.

V is TRBV7-2 and J is TRBJ2-2, with D hard to call. V dropped 1 base and J dropped 7 bases, with 13 bases sitting between them. The CDR3 sequence is 15 residues long. CDR1 is SGHTA and CDR2 is FQGNSA in the germline V gene. The CDR3 here is CASSLETAYGGELFF. CDR3 DNA sequence: TGTGCCAGCAGCTTAGAAACCGCCTACGGCGGGGAGCTGTTTTTT.